This passage covers 19 T cell receptor beta chains from one sample sequenced in a study of blood T cells in healthy people across ages. It was with a sample-barcoded 5' primer and a J-beta primer mix that a second PCR of roughly 6 to 11 cycles was run. TCRdb itself ran the 5' RACE reads through MiXCR, one entry per CDR3 protein. The sample shows about 680,000 distinct CDR3 sequences, approximately 49% of them seen only once. The sample was blood. These receptors all stem from a woman aged 60 to 75 in good health.

The chain joins TRBV15 to TRBJ2-1; D tentatively fits TRBD1 or TRBD2 (5 bases each). Between the trimmed V and J ends, which lost 1 base and 0 bases, there was a span of 10 bases. From germline, CDR1 is LNHNV and CDR2 YYDKDF (reference sequence). The CDR3 runs to 16 residues. DNA for the CDR3: TGTGCCACCAGCAGAGGTGGGGGAAGCTCCTACAATGAGCAGTTCTTC. Its protein is CATSRGGGSSYNEQFF.

At least ten counts were recorded for this clonotype. The rearrangement uses TRBV20-1 and TRBJ2-5; no definite D call. Germline V lookup: CDR1 DFQATT, CDR2 SNEGSKA (reference sequence). CDR3 size: 14 residues. V was cut by 3 bases and J by 2 bases, with 13 bases left in between. DNA of the CDR3: TGCAGTGCTAGGGACCGAAGGATACAAGAGACCCAGTACTTC. Amino acid sequence: CSARDRRIQETQYF.

This chain joins TRBV10-3 and TRBJ2-1; TRBD1 agrees at 8 bases. The CDR3 extends over 20 amino acids. The V segment lost 6 bases and the J segment 0 bases; nucleotides outside the gene matches: 19. The germline V gene has CDR1 ENHRY and CDR2 SYGVKD. DNA for the CDR3: TGTGCCATCAGAGCAGGGGGCAAGCCTGGGGTTCACAGCTCCTACAATGAGCAGTTCTTC. Protein sequence: CAIRAGGKPGVHSSYNEQFF.

The chain uses TRBV29-1 and TRBJ1-2, with unresolved D. Germline lookup yields CDR1 SQVTM and CDR2 ANQGSEA. This CDR3 has 14 residues. V dropped 2 bases and J dropped 6 bases, with 16 bases sitting between them. For the CDR3, the DNA is TGCAGCGTTGAATCACAGATTGTTGGTCATGGCTACACCTTC. Translated: CSVESQIVGHGYTF.

The rearrangement links TRBV13 to TRBJ2-1; D not resolved. The CDR3 is 17 amino acids. CDR1 is PRHDT, CDR2 FYEKMQ, per germline (reference sequence). V lost 3 bases and J 9 bases, leaving 24 bases between the germline ends. Here the CDR3 reads CASSFLSGRDAFGEQFF. Here the CDR3 DNA reads TGTGCCAGCAGCTTTTTAAGTGGTCGAGATGCTTTCGGTGAGCAGTTCTTC. Complete variable domain (other parts from reference TRBV13 and TRBJ2-1): AAGVIQSPRHLIKEKRETATLKCYPIPRHDTVYWYQQGPGQDPQFLISFYEKMQSDKGSIPDRFSAQQFSDYHSELNMSSLELGDSALYFCASSFLSGRDAFGEQFFGPGTRLTVL.

This clonotype has more than one count but fewer than ten. This CDR3 is CASSLGQGIETQYF. The DNA for the CDR3 is TGTGCCAGCAGCTTAGGACAGGGTATAGAGACCCAGTACTTC. J is TRBJ2-5 and V is TRBV7-9; 7 bases are shared with TRBD1. V trimming: 1 base; J trimming: 4 bases; junction bases outside the gene matches: 3. Germline CDR1 is SEHNR and CDR2 is FQNEAQ (reference sequence). This CDR3 is 14 amino acids long.

There are a few counts of this clonotype. The V gene is TRBV6-1, the J gene TRBJ2-1; tentatively, D is TRBD2 (6 bases). V was trimmed by 5 bases and J by 3 bases, leaving 23 bases between them. Germline CDR1 is MNHNS and CDR2 is SASEGT. This CDR3 comprises 18 residues. The CDR3 DNA follows: TGTGCCAGCAGTACCCAAGAGGGAGGACCTAGATTCTACAATGAGCAGTTCTTC. Translation gives CASSTQEGGPRFYNEQFF.

The rearrangement uses TRBV5-1 and TRBJ1-1; maybe TRBD1 (5 bases). Germline V gene lookup returns CDR1 SGHRS and CDR2 YFSETQ. V was shortened by 2 bases and J by 4 bases, with 18 bases between the two germline ends. The CDR3 length is 16 residues. The CDR3 DNA reads as TGCGCCAGCAGCTTTGGGGGTCGAGGGGCCGTCACTGAAGCTTTCTTT. Amino acid sequence: CASSFGGRGAVTEAFF.

The CDR3 reads CASSLAGRDRGLEQYF. The CDR3 DNA is TGTGCCAGCAGTTTAGCGGGTCGGGACAGGGGGCTCGAGCAGTACTTC. The chain employs TRBV28 and TRBJ2-5; 12 nucleotides line up with TRBD1. The better agreement between TRBJ2-7 and the DNA end casts doubt on the J call. From germline, CDR1 is MDHEN and CDR2 SYDVKM. The CDR3 totals 16 residues.

This clonotype occurred a few times. This chain joins TRBV11-2 and TRBJ1-2, with D possibly being TRBD1 (5 bases). The CDR3 totals 13 residues. The germline V gene encodes CDR1 SGHAT and CDR2 FQNNGV. Deletions cut 3 bases from V and 3 bases from J, with 8 bases between. DNA of the CDR3: TGTGCCAGCAGCTTTTCAGGGTACTATGGCTACACCTTC. Its protein product is CASSFSGYYGYTF.

In this sample, this clonotype turned up a few times. The chain uses TRBV3-1 and TRBJ2-7, with D possibly matching TRBD1 (6 bases). Germline CDR1 LGHDT, CDR2 YNNKEL (reference sequence). Trimming cost V 4 bases and J 4 bases, with 11 bases left between them. The CDR3 loop spans 13 amino acids. The CDR3 reads CASSRGHFYEQYF. The DNA of the CDR3 is TGTGCCAGCAGCCGGGGACATTTTTACGAGCAGTACTTC.

V usage is TRBV5-1 and J usage is TRBJ2-5; either TRBD1 or TRBD2 may supply D (5 bases each). This CDR3 spans 14 amino acids. Germline V gene lookup returns CDR1 SGHRS and CDR2 YFSETQ. V lost 7 bases to trimming and J lost 0 bases, with 13 bases between them. CDR3 sequence: CASSPRGNQETQYF. The CDR3 DNA sequence: TGCGCCAGCTCACCTCGGGGCAACCAAGAGACCCAGTACTTC.

The chain carries TRBV2 and TRBJ2-5; D is unclear. CDR3 length: 13 residues. From germline, CDR1 is SNHLY and CDR2 FYNNEI. The ends were cut back, 3 bases at V and 0 bases at J, with 5 bases in the middle. This CDR3 is CASSDDHQETQYF. DNA of the CDR3: TGTGCCAGCAGTGATGACCACCAAGAGACCCAGTACTTC.

This chain joins TRBV20-1 and TRBJ2-7; 9 bases align to TRBD2. From germline, CDR1 is DFQATT and CDR2 SNEGSKA (reference sequence). The V and J ends lost 3 bases and 3 bases, in that order; junction bases with no gene match: 6. This CDR3 is built from 14 residues. CDR3 protein: CSASRAGGYYEQYF. The CDR3 DNA reads TGCAGTGCTAGTAGGGCGGGGGGGTACTACGAGCAGTACTTC.

On this clonotype itself: A read error may explain this, as a much larger clone is one base away. The rearrangement joins TRBV15 to TRBJ2-3; D not certain. Germline V gene data show CDR1 as LNHNV and CDR2 as YYDKDF (reference sequence). The CDR3 has 13 residues. V dropped 2 bases and J dropped 11 bases, with 14 bases sitting between them. As DNA, the CDR3 is TGTGCCACCAGCAGAACCTGGACCCAACAGCAGTATTTT. Translation gives CATSRTWTQQQYF.

This clonotype came up once. With only one base between it and a far larger clone, this is likely a read error. This rearrangement joins TRBV5-1 to TRBJ2-5; D remains unclear. The CDR3 runs 14 residues. Germline lookup yields CDR1 SGHRS and CDR2 YFSETQ. CDR3 bases: TGCGCCAGCGGCTTGGATAGCAGAGGAGAGACCCAGTACTTC. Residues: CASGLDSRGETQYF.

This clonotype was detected only a few times. The V gene is TRBV30, the J gene TRBJ1-1; D is uncertain. Germline V lookup: CDR1 GTSNPN, CDR2 SVGIG (reference sequence). The CDR3 extends over 10 amino acids. V was trimmed by 2 bases and J by 6 bases, leaving 4 bases between them. In DNA, the CDR3 is TGTGCCTGGAGTAGGGCTGAAGCTTTCTTT. Amino acids: CAWSRAEAFF.

The chain combines TRBV4-2 with TRBJ1-4; D might be TRBD1 (5 bases). Trimming pared 1 base from V and 5 bases from J, leaving 11 bases between. This CDR3 spans 15 amino acids. Germline CDR1 and CDR2: LGHNA and YNFKEQ. CDR3 nucleotide sequence: TGTGCCAGCAGCCAAGCGAGGGCAGGGAATGAAAAACTGTTTTTT. It encodes CASSQARAGNEKLFF.

The chain is built from TRBV12-3 or TRBV12-4 and TRBJ2-1; no definite D call. The length of the CDR3 is 14 residues. Trimming stripped 5 bases from V and 6 bases from J, with 14 bases between. The CDR3 here is CASSRRPLINEQFF. CDR3 bases: TGTGCCAGCAGTCGTCGACCACTTATCAATGAGCAGTTCTTC.